This T cell receptor beta chain was recovered during a study of T cells in narcolepsy. Some clones are missing from TCRdb's copy, which holds only in-frame ones; the method was immunoSEQ multiplex PCR. The top ten hold 1.2% of the sample, which has tens of thousands of clones, roughly 88% seen once. This CDR3 comprises 16 residues. Trimming took 4 bases from V and 4 from J; bases not matched to a gene: 11. Germline lookup yields CDR1 SGHRS and CDR2 YFSETQ. This chain joins TRBV5-1 and TRBJ2-3; 8 nucleotides match TRBD1. The source material was CD45RA- memory CD4+ T cells from PBMCs. The TCR was taken from a human donor with narcolepsy. The DNA for the CDR3 is TGCGCCAGCAGCCCACTCCCCGGACAGGGCTCAGATACGCAGTATTTT. Its protein is CASSPLPGQGSDTQYF.